What follows is one TCR beta chain and its context. Generated by immunoSEQ multiplex PCR, the TCRdb table keeps only in-frame clones and is missing some. The sample has nearly 9,000 clones; 83% are singletons. The data originate from a study of follicular helper T cells after annual influenza vaccination. The time point was: 2013-2014 season, 7 days after vaccination. The CDR3 extends over 15 amino acids. The V gene lost 5 bases and the J gene lost 0 bases, with 14 bases spanning the gap. Germline V lookup: CDR1 MNHEY, CDR2 SVGAGI. The chain is built from TRBV6-5 and TRBJ2-7, with a tentative D call TRBD2 (5 bases). Sequencing was performed on CXCR5+ CD38- circulating T follicular helper cells from blood, taken 7 days after influenza vaccination. This sample's subset: circulating Tfh, non-naive CD4+CXCR5+PD-1+ (ICOS+CD38+ or ICOS-CD38-). The TCR comes from an adult who received the influenza vaccine. This CDR3 reads CASSHSASSSYEQYF. The CDR3 DNA follows: TGTGCCAGCAGTCATAGCGCCTCAAGCTCCTACGAGCAGTACTTC.